What follows are 13 T cell receptor beta chains derived from one specimen sequenced in a study of control samples from healthy donors and cancer patients. Some clones are missing from TCRdb's copy, which holds only in-frame ones; the method was immunoSEQ multiplex PCR. This sample yields roughly 95,000 clones, of which 88% are seen a single time; 13% to 15% belongs to the top ten. Sequencing used blood. The receptors come from a man aged 25 to 40 in good health.

This clone turned up a few times. The gene calls are TRBV29-1 and TRBJ1-1; D possibly corresponds to TRBD1 (5 bases). V was clipped by 5 bases and J by 6 bases, with 19 bases between them. Germline CDR1 SQVTM, CDR2 ANQGSEA. This CDR3 is 14 amino acids long. The CDR3 sequence is CSVQFRAMDAEAFF. CDR3 sequence (DNA): TGCAGCGTTCAGTTCAGGGCTATGGACGCTGAAGCTTTCTTT.

The V gene is TRBV6-5, the J gene TRBJ2-2; unclear D gene. CDR1 is MNHEY and CDR2 is SVGAGI in the germline V gene. Trimming took 3 bases from V and 2 from J, leaving 10 bases between them. The CDR3 spans 15 residues. In DNA, the CDR3 is TGTGCCAGCAGTTATGTCGGAGCCAACACCGGGGAGCTGTTTTTT. Translation: CASSYVGANTGELFF.

The rearrangement joins TRBV18 to TRBJ2-1, with TRBD1 identical over 7 bases. The CDR3 is made up of 17 amino acids. With V trimmed by 6 bases and J by 3 bases, 14 bases remained unmatched. CDR1 KGHSH and CDR2 LQKENI come from the germline V gene. The CDR3 here is CASSQLSGTEDYNEQFF. Here the CDR3 DNA reads TGTGCCAGCTCTCAATTATCCGGGACAGAAGACTACAATGAGCAGTTCTTC.

The J gene is TRBJ2-3, the V gene TRBV24-1; 13 positions match TRBD2. This CDR3 contains 19 residues. The germline gives CDR1 KGHDR, CDR2 SFDVKD. Unmatched junction bases numbered 11, after V lost 2 bases and J lost 4 bases. CDR3 in DNA: TGTGCCACCAGTGATTCGGGACTAGCGGGAAACTTTGGCGCAGATACGCAGTATTTT. It encodes CATSDSGLAGNFGADTQYF.

The chain employs TRBV7-9 and TRBJ2-3; D is ambiguous. This CDR3 has 13 residues. V shed 5 bases and J shed 6 bases, with 12 bases lying between them. Germline assignment: CDR1 SEHNR and CDR2 FQNEAQ (reference sequence). The CDR3 spells CASSRATRDTQYF. The CDR3 DNA sequence: TGTGCCAGCAGCCGGGCCACCCGGGATACGCAGTATTTT.

In its sample, this clone was seen once. This rearrangement joins TRBV27 to TRBJ1-1; no definite D call. V dropped 7 bases and J dropped 1 base, with 16 bases sitting between them. The germline CDR1 and CDR2 sequences are MNHEY and SMNVEV (reference sequence). The CDR3 consists of 15 residues. CDR3 in DNA: TGTGCCAGCAACGCGAAGGGATTCCCGAACACTGAAGCTTTCTTT. It codes for CASNAKGFPNTEAFF.

The chain links TRBV7-8 to TRBJ2-6; D gene ambiguous. The germline V and J ends were trimmed by 5 bases and 4 bases, with 6 bases remaining between them. Germline V gene lookup returns CDR1 SGHVS and CDR2 FQNEAQ. The length of the CDR3 is 13 residues. The CDR3 nucleotides are TGTGCCAGCAGCCATGACGGGGCCAACGTCCTGACTTTC. This sequence encodes CASSHDGANVLTF.

The genes are TRBV7-9 and TRBJ2-1; maybe TRBD2 (6 bases). The CDR3 consists of 12 residues. From germline, CDR1 is SEHNR and CDR2 FQNEAQ (reference sequence). Between the trimmed V and J ends, which lost 1 base and 10 bases, there was a span of 8 bases. Written as DNA, the CDR3 is TGTGCCAGCAGCTTAGGCGCGGGGGAGCAGTTCTTC. As protein: CASSLGAGEQFF.

This chain links TRBV28 with TRBJ2-5; a weak D match, TRBD2 (5 bases). V was pared by 8 bases and J by 1 base, with 17 bases between. This CDR3 is built from 15 residues. Germline V gene data show CDR1 as MDHEN and CDR2 as SYDVKM. The CDR3 reads CASSQWRHIQETQYF. The DNA of the CDR3 is TGTGCCAGCTCTCAATGGAGGCACATCCAAGAGACCCAGTACTTC.

The chain has TRBV5-4 and TRBJ2-2; either TRBD1 or TRBD2 may supply D (5 bases each). This CDR3 is built from 15 residues. V was clipped by 3 bases and J by 5 bases, with 14 bases between them. Germline CDR1 and CDR2: SGHNT and YYREEE (reference sequence). The CDR3 sequence: CASSWDPLSTGELFF. In DNA form, the CDR3 reads TGTGCCAGCAGCTGGGACCCCCTATCTACCGGGGAGCTGTTTTTT.

The V gene is TRBV24-1, the J gene TRBJ1-5; D perhaps matches TRBD1 (6 bases). Per germline, CDR1 KGHDR and CDR2 SFDVKD. CDR3 length: 15 amino acids. V shed 3 bases and J shed 3 bases, with 11 bases lying between them. The CDR3 sequence: CATSDGGLVNQPQHF. For the CDR3, the DNA is TGTGCCACCAGTGATGGGGGGCTTGTCAATCAGCCCCAGCATTTT.

V usage is TRBV29-1 and J usage is TRBJ1-1; tentatively, D is TRBD1 (5 bases). The CDR3 totals 13 residues. Looked up from germline, CDR1 is SQVTM and CDR2 is ANQGSEA. Trimming removed 7 bases at V and 5 bases at J, with 17 bases between. CDR3 residues: CSGKTVGDTEAFF. CDR3 DNA sequence: TGCAGCGGTAAGACAGTCGGAGATACTGAAGCTTTCTTT. The whole variable domain, remainder taken from reference TRBV29-1 and TRBJ1-1, is SAVISQKPSRDICQRGTSLTIQCQVDSQVTMMFWYRQQPGQSLTLIATANQGSEATYESGFVIDKFPISRPNLTFSTLTVSNMSPEDSSIYLCSGKTVGDTEAFFGQGTRLTVV.

The chain recombines TRBV4-3 with TRBJ2-3; the D is unclear. V was cut by 4 bases and J by 2 bases, with 7 bases left in between. The CDR3 has 13 amino acids. Germline assignment: CDR1 LGHNA and CDR2 YSLEER. In DNA form, the CDR3 reads TGCGCCAGCAGCCCCACAAACACAGATACGCAGTATTTT. Translated: CASSPTNTDTQYF.